This T cell receptor (beta chain) was identified in a study of T cell responses to AZD1222 COVID-19 vaccine. Study details: Pooled together were second doses at about 4 or about 12 weeks. Study outcomes and limitations: Nearly half of spike-specific TCRs reportedly target variant regions that are unmutated in the B.1.351 and B.1.1.7 variants. Every sample of the repertoires postdated the peak T cell response. Dominant CD4 TCR responses targeted spike regions 160-218 and 743-854.

Sequencing used immunoSEQ multiplex PCR; TCRdb keeps in-frame clones, though not all of them. Among 40,000 to 45,000 clones listed, about three quarters were seen once. This clone is medium-sized within its sample. What it recognizes is unknown. V gave up 3 bases and J gave up 10 bases, with 16 bases separating them. CDR3 length: 13 residues. Germline CDR1 is SGDLS and CDR2 is YYNGEE. Specimen: peripheral blood, collected on day 0 of AZD1222 vaccination. This sequence was found in an adult in good health. V and J are TRBV9 and TRBJ1-2; D may be TRBD1 (6 bases). CDR3 DNA sequence: TGTGCCAGCAGCGAAGATACGACAGGCCCCTACACCTTC. It codes for CASSEDTTGPYTF.